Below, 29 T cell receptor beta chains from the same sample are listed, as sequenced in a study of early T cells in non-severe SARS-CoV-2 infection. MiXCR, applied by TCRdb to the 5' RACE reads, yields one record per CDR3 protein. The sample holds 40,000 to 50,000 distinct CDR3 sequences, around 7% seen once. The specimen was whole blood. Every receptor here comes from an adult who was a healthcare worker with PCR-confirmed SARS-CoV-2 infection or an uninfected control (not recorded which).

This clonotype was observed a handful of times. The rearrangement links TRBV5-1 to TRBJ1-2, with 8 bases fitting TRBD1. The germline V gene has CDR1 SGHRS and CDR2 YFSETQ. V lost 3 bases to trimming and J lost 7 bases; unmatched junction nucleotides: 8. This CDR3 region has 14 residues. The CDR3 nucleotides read TGCGCCAGCAGCTCGACCCAGGGGGCCGTTGGCTACACCTTC. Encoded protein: CASSSTQGAVGYTF.

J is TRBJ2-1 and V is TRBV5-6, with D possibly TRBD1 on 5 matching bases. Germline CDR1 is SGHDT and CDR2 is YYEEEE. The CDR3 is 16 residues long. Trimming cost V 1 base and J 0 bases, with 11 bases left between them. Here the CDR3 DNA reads TGTGCCAGCAGCTTGAACGGACACTACTCCTACAATGAGCAGTTCTTC. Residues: CASSLNGHYSYNEQFF.

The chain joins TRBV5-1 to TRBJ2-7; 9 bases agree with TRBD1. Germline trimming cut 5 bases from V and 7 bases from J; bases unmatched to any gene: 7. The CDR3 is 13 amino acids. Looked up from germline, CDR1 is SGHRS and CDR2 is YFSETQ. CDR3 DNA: TGCGCCAGCAGTAGGACAGGGGACAGGGAGCAGTACTTC. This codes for CASSRTGDREQYF.

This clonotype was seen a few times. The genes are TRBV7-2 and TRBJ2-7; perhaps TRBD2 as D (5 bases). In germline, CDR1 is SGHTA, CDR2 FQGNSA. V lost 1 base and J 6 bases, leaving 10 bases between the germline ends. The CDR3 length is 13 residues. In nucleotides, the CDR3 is TGTGCCAGCAGCTTAGGAGGGTGGGGCGAGCAGTACTTC. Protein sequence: CASSLGGWGEQYF.

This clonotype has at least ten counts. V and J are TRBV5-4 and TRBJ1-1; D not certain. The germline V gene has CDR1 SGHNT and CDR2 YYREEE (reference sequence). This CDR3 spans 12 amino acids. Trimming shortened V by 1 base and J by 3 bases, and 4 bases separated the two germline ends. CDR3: CASSLYYTEAFF. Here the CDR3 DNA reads TGTGCCAGCAGCTTGTATTACACTGAAGCTTTCTTT.

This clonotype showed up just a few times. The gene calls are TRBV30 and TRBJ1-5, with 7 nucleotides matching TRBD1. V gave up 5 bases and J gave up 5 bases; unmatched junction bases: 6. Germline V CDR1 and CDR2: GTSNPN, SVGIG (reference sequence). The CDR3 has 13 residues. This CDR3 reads CAWGGDRDQPQHF. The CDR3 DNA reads TGTGCCTGGGGGGGGGACAGAGATCAGCCCCAGCATTTT.

The CDR3 region has the DNA TGTGCCAGCAGCTTAGTTCCCTTGGGTGTAGGCGCTGAGCAGTTCTTC. Translating gives CASSLVPLGVGAEQFF. V and J are TRBV7-6 and TRBJ2-1; D is unclear. The V and J ends lost 1 base and 9 bases respectively, with 19 bases between them. The germline V gene encodes CDR1 SGHVS and CDR2 FNYEAQ. This CDR3 has 16 residues.

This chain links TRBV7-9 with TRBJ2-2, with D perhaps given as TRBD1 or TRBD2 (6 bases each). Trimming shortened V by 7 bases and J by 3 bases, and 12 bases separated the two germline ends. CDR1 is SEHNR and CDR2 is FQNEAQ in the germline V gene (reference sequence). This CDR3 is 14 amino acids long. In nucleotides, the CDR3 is TGTGCCAGCATCCCGAGGGGGGACACCGGGGAGCTGTTTTTT. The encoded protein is CASIPRGDTGELFF. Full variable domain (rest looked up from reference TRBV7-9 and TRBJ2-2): DTGVSQNPRHKITKRGQNVTFRCDPISEHNRLYWYRQTLGQGPEFLTYFQNEAQLEKSRLLSDRFSAERPKGSFSTLEIQRTEQGDSAMYLCASIPRGDTGELFFGEGSRLTVL.

The CDR3 DNA reads TGTGCCAGCAGTGTCGGCTCTTCGGGGGAGCAGTACTTC. This encodes CASSVGSSGEQYF. This chain joins TRBV6-1 and TRBJ2-7, with D perhaps matching TRBD2 (5 bases). Trimming shortened V by 4 bases and J by 7 bases, and 14 bases separated the two germline ends. The CDR3 is 13 amino acids. Germline CDR1 reads MNHNS; CDR2 reads SASEGT.

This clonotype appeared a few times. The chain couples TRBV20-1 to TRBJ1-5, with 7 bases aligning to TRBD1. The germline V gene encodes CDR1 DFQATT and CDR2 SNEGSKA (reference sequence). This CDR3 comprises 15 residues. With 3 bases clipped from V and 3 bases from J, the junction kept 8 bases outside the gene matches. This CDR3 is CSASPEGQYNQPQHF. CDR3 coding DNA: TGCAGTGCTAGTCCCGAGGGACAGTACAATCAGCCCCAGCATTTT.

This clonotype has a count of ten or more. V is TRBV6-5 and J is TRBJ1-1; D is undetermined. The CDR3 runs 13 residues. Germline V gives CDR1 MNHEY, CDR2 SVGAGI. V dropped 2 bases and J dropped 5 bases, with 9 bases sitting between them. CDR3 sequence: CASSYHSETEAFF. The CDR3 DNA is TGTGCCAGCAGTTACCACAGCGAGACTGAAGCTTTCTTT.

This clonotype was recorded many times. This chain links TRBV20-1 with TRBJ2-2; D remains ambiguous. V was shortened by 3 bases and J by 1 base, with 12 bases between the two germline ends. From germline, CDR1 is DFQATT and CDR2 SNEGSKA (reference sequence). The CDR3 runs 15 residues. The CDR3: CSASLGPLNTGELFF. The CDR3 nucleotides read TGCAGTGCTAGCCTTGGACCCTTGAACACCGGGGAGCTGTTTTTT.

The CDR3 bases are TGTGCCAGCACCCCCGCGGGTGAGGCTAATTCACCCCTCCACTTT. It encodes CASTPAGEANSPLHF. This chain connects TRBV2 to TRBJ1-6; D remains ambiguous. CDR3 length equals 15 residues. Trimming removed 7 bases at V and 6 bases at J, with 16 bases between. Germline V gene lookup returns CDR1 SNHLY and CDR2 FYNNEI.

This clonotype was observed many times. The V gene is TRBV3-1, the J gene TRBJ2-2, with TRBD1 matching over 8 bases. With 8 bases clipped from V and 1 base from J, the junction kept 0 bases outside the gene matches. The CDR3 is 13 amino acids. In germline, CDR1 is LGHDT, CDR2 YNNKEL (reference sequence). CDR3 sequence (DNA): TGTGCCAGCGGACAGGGGAACACCGGGGAGCTGTTTTTT. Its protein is CASGQGNTGELFF.

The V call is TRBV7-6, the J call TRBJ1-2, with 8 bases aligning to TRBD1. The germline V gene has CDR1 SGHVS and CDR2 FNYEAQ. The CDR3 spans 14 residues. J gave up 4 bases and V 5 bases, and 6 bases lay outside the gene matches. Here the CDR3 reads CASSPQGASYGYTF. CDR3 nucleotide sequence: TGTGCCAGCAGCCCCCAGGGGGCTAGCTATGGCTACACCTTC.

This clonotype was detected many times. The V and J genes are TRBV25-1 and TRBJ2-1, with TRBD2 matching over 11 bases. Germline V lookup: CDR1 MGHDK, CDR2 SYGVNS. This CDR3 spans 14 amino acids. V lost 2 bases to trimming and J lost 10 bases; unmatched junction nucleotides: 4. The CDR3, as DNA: TGTGCCAGCAGTGAACCTAGCGGGGGGCTCGAGCAGTTCTTC. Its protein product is CASSEPSGGLEQFF. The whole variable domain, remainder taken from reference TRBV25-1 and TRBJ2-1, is EADIYQTPRYLVIGTGKKITLECSQTMGHDKMYWYQQDPGMELHLIHYSYGVNSTEKGDLSSESTVSRIRTEHFPLTLESARPSHTSQYLCASSEPSGGLEQFFGPGTRLTVL.

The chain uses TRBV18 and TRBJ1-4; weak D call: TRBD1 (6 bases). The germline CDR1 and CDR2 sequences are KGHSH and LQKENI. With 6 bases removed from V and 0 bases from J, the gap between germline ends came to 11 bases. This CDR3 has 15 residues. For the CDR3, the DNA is TGTGCCAGCTCCCCGGACAGTGCAACTAATGAAAAACTGTTTTTT. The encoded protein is CASSPDSATNEKLFF.

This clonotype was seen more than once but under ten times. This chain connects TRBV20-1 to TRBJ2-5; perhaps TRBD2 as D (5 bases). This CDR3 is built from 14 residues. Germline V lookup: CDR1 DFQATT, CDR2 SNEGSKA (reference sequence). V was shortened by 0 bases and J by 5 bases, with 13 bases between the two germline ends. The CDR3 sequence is CSARDQGGLETQYF. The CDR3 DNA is TGCAGTGCTAGAGATCAAGGCGGGCTCGAGACCCAGTACTTC.

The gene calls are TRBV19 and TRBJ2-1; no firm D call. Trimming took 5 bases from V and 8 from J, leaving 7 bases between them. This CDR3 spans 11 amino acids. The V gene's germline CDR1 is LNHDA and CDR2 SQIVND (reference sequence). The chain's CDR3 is CASSAIDEQFF. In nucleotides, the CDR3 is TGTGCCAGTAGTGCTATCGATGAGCAGTTCTTC.

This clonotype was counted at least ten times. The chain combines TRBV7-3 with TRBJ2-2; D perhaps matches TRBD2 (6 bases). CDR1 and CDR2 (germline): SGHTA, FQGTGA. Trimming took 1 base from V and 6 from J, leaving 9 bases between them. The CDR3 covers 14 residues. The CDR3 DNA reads TGTGCCAGCAGCTTAATCAGGGAGGCCGGGGAGCTGTTTTTT. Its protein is CASSLIREAGELFF.

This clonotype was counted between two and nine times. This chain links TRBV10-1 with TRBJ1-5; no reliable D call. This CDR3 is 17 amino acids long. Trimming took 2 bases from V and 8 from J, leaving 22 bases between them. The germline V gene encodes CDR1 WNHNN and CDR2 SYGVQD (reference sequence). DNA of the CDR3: TGCGCCAGCAGTGAGGGTGAGGATTTCCGTCAAAGGAAGCCCCAGCATTTT. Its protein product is CASSEGEDFRQRKPQHF.

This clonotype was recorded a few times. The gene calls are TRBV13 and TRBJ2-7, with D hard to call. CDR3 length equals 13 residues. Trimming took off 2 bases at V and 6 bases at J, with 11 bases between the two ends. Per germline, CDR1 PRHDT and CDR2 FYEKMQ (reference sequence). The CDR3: CASSLQTGVEQYF. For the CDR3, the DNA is TGTGCCAGCAGCTTACAGACGGGCGTCGAGCAGTACTTC. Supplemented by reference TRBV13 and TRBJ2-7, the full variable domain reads AAGVIQSPRHLIKEKRETATLKCYPIPRHDTVYWYQQGPGQDPQFLISFYEKMQSDKGSIPDRFSAQQFSDYHSELNMSSLELGDSALYFCASSLQTGVEQYFGPGTRLTVT.

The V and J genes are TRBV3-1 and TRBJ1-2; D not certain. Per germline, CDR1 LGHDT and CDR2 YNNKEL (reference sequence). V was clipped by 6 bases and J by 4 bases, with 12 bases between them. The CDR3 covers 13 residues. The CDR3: CASRNPGSYGYTF. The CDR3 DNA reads TGTGCCAGCAGAAACCCCGGTAGCTATGGCTACACCTTC.

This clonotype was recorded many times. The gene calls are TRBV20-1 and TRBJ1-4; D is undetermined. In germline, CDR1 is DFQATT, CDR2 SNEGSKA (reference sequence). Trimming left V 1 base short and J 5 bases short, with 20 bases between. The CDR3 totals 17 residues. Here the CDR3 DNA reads TGCAGTGCTAGAGTGGTGGACCGCGCTGGGGAGAATGAAAAACTGTTTTTT. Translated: CSARVVDRAGENEKLFF.

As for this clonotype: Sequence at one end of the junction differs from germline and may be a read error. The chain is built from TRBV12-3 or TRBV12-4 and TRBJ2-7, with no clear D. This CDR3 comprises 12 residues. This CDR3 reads CTSSLGSYEQYF. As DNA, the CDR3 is TGTACCAGCAGTTTAGGCAGTTACGAGCAGTACTTC.

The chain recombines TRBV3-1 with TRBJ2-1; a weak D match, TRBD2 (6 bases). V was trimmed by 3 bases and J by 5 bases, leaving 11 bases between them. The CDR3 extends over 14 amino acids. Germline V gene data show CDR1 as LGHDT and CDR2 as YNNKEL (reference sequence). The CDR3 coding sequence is TGTGCCAGCAGCCACGGGACTCGGAACAATGAGCAGTTCTTC. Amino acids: CASSHGTRNNEQFF.

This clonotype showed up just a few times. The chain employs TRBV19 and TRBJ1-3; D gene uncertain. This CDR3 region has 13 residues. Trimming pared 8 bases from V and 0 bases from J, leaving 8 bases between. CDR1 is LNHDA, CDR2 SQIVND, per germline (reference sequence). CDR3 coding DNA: TGTGCCAGTGGGAGTAGCTCTGGAAACACCATATATTTT. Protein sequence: CASGSSSGNTIYF.

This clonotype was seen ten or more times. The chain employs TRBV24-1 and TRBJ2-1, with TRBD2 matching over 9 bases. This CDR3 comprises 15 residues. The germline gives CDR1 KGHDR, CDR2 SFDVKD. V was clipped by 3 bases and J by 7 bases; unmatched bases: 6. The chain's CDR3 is CATSDASGAINEQFF. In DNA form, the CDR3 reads TGTGCCACCAGTGATGCTAGCGGGGCTATTAATGAGCAGTTCTTC.

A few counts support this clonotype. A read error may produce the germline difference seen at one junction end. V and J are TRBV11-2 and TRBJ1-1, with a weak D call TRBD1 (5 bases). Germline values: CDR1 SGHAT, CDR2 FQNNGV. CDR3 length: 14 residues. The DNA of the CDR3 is TGTGCCAGCAGCCCCACAGACAGCAACACTGAAGCCTTCTTT. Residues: CASSPTDSNTEAFF.